This T cell receptor (beta chain) emerged from a study of shared T cell receptors in the human thymus. The V end lost 1 base, the J end lost 0 bases, and 19 bases lay between the germline ends. This CDR3 region has 18 residues. The V gene's germline CDR1 is SGHDN and CDR2 FVKESK. Repertoires were generated with immunoSEQ multiplex PCR, while TCRdb's copy carries only in-frame clones and drops some. The sample records roughly 660,000 clones, roughly 88% being singletons. This same sample was also part of a study on human thymus T cells. That work states: Thymus was obtained from resections taken during corrective heart surgery. Thymic and blood repertoires appeared to show biased V and J gene usage.

J is TRBJ2-7 and V is TRBV14; D unresolved. This TCR came from a boy less than two years old with a congenital heart defect. Sequences were obtained from thymocytes. CDR3 sequence reads: CASSQVVPSPGSSYEQYF. The CDR3 coding sequence is TGTGCCAGCAGCCAAGTCGTCCCGAGCCCAGGTAGCTCCTACGAGCAGTACTTC.